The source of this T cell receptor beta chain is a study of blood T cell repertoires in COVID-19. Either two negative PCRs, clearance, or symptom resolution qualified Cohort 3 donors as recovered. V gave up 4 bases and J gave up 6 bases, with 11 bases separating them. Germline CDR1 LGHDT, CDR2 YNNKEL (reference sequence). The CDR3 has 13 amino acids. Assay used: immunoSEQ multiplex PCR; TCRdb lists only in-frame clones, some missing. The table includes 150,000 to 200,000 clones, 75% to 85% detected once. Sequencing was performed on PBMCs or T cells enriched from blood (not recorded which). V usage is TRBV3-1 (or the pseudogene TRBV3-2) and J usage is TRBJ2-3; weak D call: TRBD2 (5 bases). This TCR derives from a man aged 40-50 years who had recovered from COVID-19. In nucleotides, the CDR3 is TGTGCCAGCAGCCTAGCGACGAGGGATACGCAGTATTTT. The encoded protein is CASSLATRDTQYF.